This TCR beta chain was observed in a study of blood T cells in healthy people across ages. The sample holds a few counts of this clonotype. No antigen is known for it. The authors ran a second PCR of 7 to 11 cycles using a sample-barcoded 5' primer and a J-beta primer mix. Carrying 12 random nucleotides, a template-switch adaptor labeled each individual cDNA molecule. TCRdb redid the calling of the 5' RACE reads with MiXCR, one entry per CDR3 protein. The sample has hundreds of thousands of distinct CDR3 sequences; about 44% are singletons. Points from the study as a whole: Because donor CMV status was unknown, expanded clonotype changes were possibly confounded. Older age coincided with a roughly linear decline in TCR beta diversity per million T cells.

CDR1 and CDR2 from the germline V gene are LGHNA and YSLEER. V was clipped by 0 bases and J by 7 bases, with 16 bases between them. The CDR3 is 16 amino acids. Sequencing input: blood. The sequence derives from a man aged 25 to 40 in good health. The genes are TRBV4-3 and TRBJ2-4; perhaps TRBD2 as D (5 bases). Written as DNA, the CDR3 is TGCGCCAGCAGCCAAGATCGAGAAGCGGTATTTAACATTCAGTACTTC. This sequence encodes CASSQDREAVFNIQYF.